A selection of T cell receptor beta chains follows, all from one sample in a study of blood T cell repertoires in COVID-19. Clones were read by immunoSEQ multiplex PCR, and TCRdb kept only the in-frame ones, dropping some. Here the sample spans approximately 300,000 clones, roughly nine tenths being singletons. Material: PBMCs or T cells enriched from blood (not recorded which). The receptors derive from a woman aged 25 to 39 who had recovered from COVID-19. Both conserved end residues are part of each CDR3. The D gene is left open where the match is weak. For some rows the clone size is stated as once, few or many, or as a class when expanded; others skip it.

CDR3 DNA: TGTGCCAGCTCACCAGGCAGGGGGGCGAATCAGCCCCAGCATTTT
CDR3 protein: CASSPGRGANQPQHF
V gene: TRBV18
clone size: .
D gene: TRBD1
J gene: TRBJ1-5

CDR3 DNA: TGTGCCAGCAGCTTGGGAGTGGGAGGAGAGACCCAGTACTTC
CDR3 protein: CASSLGVGGETQYF
V gene: TRBV5-8
clone size: .
D gene: .
J gene: TRBJ2-5

CDR3 DNA: TGTGCCAGCAGCGTAGGAGCAGGGGGATTGTACACTGAAGCTTTCTTT
CDR3 protein: CASSVGAGGLYTEAFF
V gene: TRBV9
clone size: .
D gene: TRBD1
J gene: TRBJ1-1

CDR3 DNA: TGCGCCAGCAGCTTCGGAGGGGTCGATCAGCCCCAGCATTTT
CDR3 protein: CASSFGGVDQPQHF
V gene: TRBV5-1
clone size: .
D gene: .
J gene: TRBJ1-5

CDR3 DNA: TGTGCCAGCAGAGGGAGTAGCTCTGGAAACACCATATATTTT
CDR3 protein: CASRGSSSGNTIYF
V gene: TRBV6-5
clone size: .
D gene: .
J gene: TRBJ1-3

CDR3 DNA: TGTGCCAGCAGCCCACCGGGCGGACTCACTGAAGCTTTCTTT
CDR3 protein: CASSPPGGLTEAFF
V gene: TRBV7-9
clone size: .
D gene: .
J gene: TRBJ1-1

CDR3 DNA: TGTGCCAGCAGTGCCCTTAACTATGGCTACACCTTC
CDR3 protein: CASSALNYGYTF
V gene: TRBV2
clone size: .
D gene: .
J gene: TRBJ1-2

CDR3 DNA: TGTGCCAGTAGTGCTCGACAGGGCTCGAACACCGGGGAGCTGTTTTTT
CDR3 protein: CASSARQGSNTGELFF
V gene: TRBV19
clone size: .
D gene: TRBD1
J gene: TRBJ2-2

CDR3 DNA: TGTGCCAGCAGCCAATCCAGGACAGGTTACAACTATGGCTACACCTTC
CDR3 protein: CASSQSRTGYNYGYTF
V gene: TRBV16
clone size: .
D gene: TRBD1
J gene: TRBJ1-2

CDR3 DNA: TGTGCCAGCAGCCTAGAGGTGCACACTGAAGCTTTCTTT
CDR3 protein: CASSLEVHTEAFF
V gene: TRBV5-5
clone size: few
D gene: .
J gene: TRBJ1-1

CDR3 DNA: TGTGCCGGGGGCCCTCCGGGATATAATTCACCCCTCCACTTT
CDR3 protein: CAGGPPGYNSPLHF
V gene: TRBV30
clone size: few
D gene: .
J gene: TRBJ1-6

CDR3 DNA: TGTGCCAGCAGACAGTCCAGGGTCGAATACTATGGCTACACCTTC
CDR3 protein: CASRQSRVEYYGYTF
V gene: TRBV6-5
clone size: once
D gene: .
J gene: TRBJ1-2

CDR3 DNA: TGTGCCAGCAGTGCTCGGACAGGTCGTGGCACCGGGGAGCTGTTTTTT
CDR3 protein: CASSARTGRGTGELFF
V gene: TRBV25-1
clone size: few
D gene: TRBD1
J gene: TRBJ2-2

CDR3 DNA: TGTGCCAGCACCGCGGTTTCGGGATCGAACACTGAAGCTTTCTTT
CDR3 protein: CASTAVSGSNTEAFF
V gene: TRBV7-6
clone size: .
D gene: .
J gene: TRBJ1-1

CDR3 DNA: TGTGCCAGCAGCTTATTGGGTTCCGGGAGCAATGAGCAGTTCTTC
CDR3 protein: CASSLLGSGSNEQFF
V gene: TRBV7-3
clone size: .
D gene: .
J gene: TRBJ2-1

CDR3 DNA: TGTGCCAGCAGTCGACAGGGGCTGCTCTCTGGCAATCAGCCCCAGCATTTT
CDR3 protein: CASSRQGLLSGNQPQHF
V gene: TRBV2
clone size: .
D gene: TRBD1
J gene: TRBJ1-5

CDR3 DNA: TGTGCCAGCAGGCAGGGGCAGGGAGGGGGGAACACTGAAGCTTTCTTT
CDR3 protein: CASRQGQGGGNTEAFF
V gene: TRBV7-8
clone size: .
D gene: .
J gene: TRBJ1-1

CDR3 DNA: TGTGCCAGCAGCCTCCAAGGGGGACAGGGACTTACATCCTATGGCTACACCTTC
CDR3 protein: CASSLQGGQGLTSYGYTF
V gene: TRBV3-1/TRBV3-2
clone size: .
D gene: TRBD1
J gene: TRBJ1-2